The rows below give T cell receptor beta chains drawn from one sample of a study of blood T cell repertoires in COVID-19. The protocol was immunoSEQ multiplex PCR, while the TCRdb copy is restricted to in-frame clones and leaves out a portion. The data contain a few hundred thousand clones, around 84% of them singletons. The sample comprised PBMCs or T cells enriched from blood (not recorded which). These receptor sequences come from a middle-aged woman who had recovered from COVID-19. CDR3s include the opening cysteine and the closing phenylalanine or tryptophan. D genes are given only for firm matches. Clone size is given for some rows only: seen once, a few or many times, or a class if the clone is expanded.

DNA: TGTGCCAGCAGCCTCCTCCGGGACAGATTTTCGAACTATAACACTGAAGCTTTCTTT; CDR3: CASSLLRDRFSNYNTEAFF; size: .; V: TRBV7-2; J: TRBJ1-1; D: TRBD1
DNA: TGTGCCACCAGCAGGGACAGGTCCGGCTACACCTTC; CDR3: CATSRDRSGYTF; size: .; V: TRBV15; J: TRBJ1-2; D: TRBD1
DNA: TGTGCCAGTAGGATGAACTTCTACAATGAGCAGTTCTTC; CDR3: CASRMNFYNEQFF; size: .; V: TRBV19; J: TRBJ2-1; D: .
DNA: TGTGCCAGCAGTTACAGGGGGCGTACCGGGGAGCTGTTTTTT; CDR3: CASSYRGRTGELFF; size: .; V: TRBV6-4; J: TRBJ2-2; D: TRBD1
DNA: TGTGCCAGCAGCTCTCAGGGGTTTAACACTGAAGCTTTCTTT; CDR3: CASSSQGFNTEAFF; size: .; V: TRBV11-2; J: TRBJ1-1; D: .
DNA: TGTGCCAGCAGCTTAGCGCTGGGGGCTGATCGGCCCTATGGCTACACCTTC; CDR3: CASSLALGADRPYGYTF; size: few; V: TRBV7-2; J: TRBJ1-2; D: .
DNA: TGCGCCAGCAGCCGACAGGGGGTATGGGAGACCCAGTACTTC; CDR3: CASSRQGVWETQYF; size: .; V: TRBV5-1; J: TRBJ2-5; D: TRBD1
DNA: TGTGCCAGCAGTGACCCCCGCTCCTACGAGCAGTACTTC; CDR3: CASSDPRSYEQYF; size: .; V: TRBV2; J: TRBJ2-7; D: .
DNA: TGTGCCAGCAGCTTGCAAACAGGGACGGGGCCTGAAAAACTGTTTTTT; CDR3: CASSLQTGTGPEKLFF; size: .; V: TRBV5-4; J: TRBJ1-4; D: .
DNA: TGCGCCAGCAGCACCCGACTAGCGGGAGAGTTTGAGCAGTTCTTC; CDR3: CASSTRLAGEFEQFF; size: .; V: TRBV5-1; J: TRBJ2-1; D: TRBD2
DNA: TGTGCCAGCAGCTTAGCGCGTGGTAGCGGAAATACAGATACGCAGTATTTT; CDR3: CASSLARGSGNTDTQYF; size: .; V: TRBV7-2; J: TRBJ2-3; D: .
DNA: TGCGCCAGCAGAACAGGGGGCGGGAATGAGCAGTTCTTC; CDR3: CASRTGGGNEQFF; size: .; V: TRBV5-1; J: TRBJ2-1; D: TRBD1
DNA: TGTGCCAGCGAGGGGGAATTTGGAAACACCATATATTTT; CDR3: CASEGEFGNTIYF; size: once; V: TRBV6-5; J: TRBJ1-3; D: .
DNA: TGTGCCAGCACGGTGGCAGGGGAAACAGATACGCAGTATTTT; CDR3: CASTVAGETDTQYF; size: .; V: TRBV6-5; J: TRBJ2-3; D: .
DNA: TGTGCCAGCAGTTACATTCGGACAGCTACCGGGGAGCTGTTTTTT; CDR3: CASSYIRTATGELFF; size: .; V: TRBV6-2/TRBV6-3; J: TRBJ2-2; D: .
DNA: TGTGCCAGCAGTCGACTAGACGTTCGTGAGACCCAGTACTTC; CDR3: CASSRLDVRETQYF; size: .; V: TRBV2; J: TRBJ2-5; D: .
DNA: TGTGCCAGCAGCTTAGCCAGAGGGACTAGCGTTTACAATGAGCAGTTCTTC; CDR3: CASSLARGTSVYNEQFF; size: .; V: TRBV7-9; J: TRBJ2-1; D: TRBD2
DNA: TGTGCCAGCAGCTTAGCGCAGAGGGTCTATGGCTACACCTTC; CDR3: CASSLAQRVYGYTF; size: .; V: TRBV7-2; J: TRBJ1-2; D: .
DNA: TGTGCCAGCTCACCGGCTGGGGGCCACACTGAAGCTTTCTTT; CDR3: CASSPAGGHTEAFF; size: few; V: TRBV18; J: TRBJ1-1; D: .
DNA: TGTGCCAGCAGCGTAAACACGGGTCGGGGCTACACCTTC; CDR3: CASSVNTGRGYTF; size: .; V: TRBV9; J: TRBJ1-2; D: .
DNA: TGCGCCAGCAGCTTAGCTGGGACAGGTGAAAAACTGTTTTTT; CDR3: CASSLAGTGEKLFF; size: .; V: TRBV5-1; J: TRBJ1-4; D: TRBD1
DNA: TGTGCCAGCAGCTTAGGGCAGGGGGCCGGCTATGGCTACACCTTC; CDR3: CASSLGQGAGYGYTF; size: .; V: TRBV7-9; J: TRBJ1-2; D: TRBD1
DNA: TGTGCCAGCAGCTTTGGCCATGCGGGGGAGCAGTACTTC; CDR3: CASSFGHAGEQYF; size: .; V: TRBV7-2; J: TRBJ2-7; D: .
DNA: TGTGCCAGCAGCGTAAACCAAGAGACCCAGTACTTC; CDR3: CASSVNQETQYF; size: .; V: TRBV7-9; J: TRBJ2-5; D: .
DNA: TGTGCCAGCTCACCGGCAGGGGGCATTCAGTACTTC; CDR3: CASSPAGGIQYF; size: .; V: TRBV18; J: TRBJ2-4; D: TRBD1
DNA: TGCGCCAGCAGCTCTCGGGACAACTCCTACAATGAGCAGTTCTTC; CDR3: CASSSRDNSYNEQFF; size: once; V: TRBV4-1; J: TRBJ2-1; D: .
DNA: TGTGCCAGCAGCTTATCACAGGGGAAAACTGAAGCTTTCTTT; CDR3: CASSLSQGKTEAFF; size: .; V: TRBV7-8; J: TRBJ1-1; D: TRBD1
DNA: TGCGCCAGCAGCCAAGATCCGGGCCTAGCGGGAGGAGATACGCAGTATTTT; CDR3: CASSQDPGLAGGDTQYF; size: .; V: TRBV4-3; J: TRBJ2-3; D: TRBD2
DNA: TGTGCCAGCAGTGAAAGCGTGGGGGGAGGGCCCAGGTTGGAGCAGTACTTC; CDR3: CASSESVGGGPRLEQYF; size: .; V: TRBV2; J: TRBJ2-7; D: TRBD2
DNA: TGTGCCAGCAGTGAACTCGGCAGGGGCCGACCAGGCAATCAGCCCCAGCATTTT; CDR3: CASSELGRGRPGNQPQHF; size: .; V: TRBV6-1; J: TRBJ1-5; D: .
DNA: TGTGCCATCAGTGATAGCTGGGCGGGGGAAAAACTGTTTTTT; CDR3: CAISDSWAGEKLFF; size: .; V: TRBV10-3; J: TRBJ1-4; D: .
DNA: TGCGCCAGCAGCCAAGATCCGGGAACCTTTGGAAACACCATATATTTT; CDR3: CASSQDPGTFGNTIYF; size: .; V: TRBV4-1; J: TRBJ1-3; D: .
DNA: TGTGCCTGCGGAGGCCAAACAGGGGATGAAAAACTGTTTTTT; CDR3: CACGGQTGDEKLFF; size: .; V: TRBV30; J: TRBJ1-4; D: TRBD1
DNA: TGTGCCTGGACGGGAACTTCACGGGGGACTGAAGCTTTCTTT; CDR3: CAWTGTSRGTEAFF; size: .; V: TRBV30; J: TRBJ1-1; D: .
DNA: TGTGCCAGCAGCCAGGGGTTGCTTGGGACTGTGGAGGGAGGCACCATATATTTT; CDR3: CASSQGLLGTVEGGTIYF; size: .; V: TRBV3-1/TRBV3-2; J: TRBJ1-3; D: .
DNA: TGCGCCAGCAGTACCGGGACATACAATGAGCAGTTCTTC; CDR3: CASSTGTYNEQFF; size: once; V: TRBV10-1; J: TRBJ2-1; D: .
DNA: TGTGCCAGCAGCTACCAGGGTTCCGGGGAGCTGTTTTTT; CDR3: CASSYQGSGELFF; size: .; V: TRBV7-9; J: TRBJ2-2; D: .
DNA: TGTGCCAGCAGCCGGGCGGGGGGAGTTTACAATGAGCAGTTCTTC; CDR3: CASSRAGGVYNEQFF; size: .; V: TRBV7-9; J: TRBJ2-1; D: TRBD2
DNA: TGTGCCAGCAGTTTGGGAGGTCACACCGGGGAGCTGTTTTTT; CDR3: CASSLGGHTGELFF; size: .; V: TRBV6-5; J: TRBJ2-2; D: .
DNA: TGTGCCAGCAGTGTACAGGGGACCGGCGAGCAGTACTTC; CDR3: CASSVQGTGEQYF; size: .; V: TRBV2; J: TRBJ2-7; D: TRBD1
DNA: TGTGCCAGTAGTACAGGGGAATCTGGCTACACCTTC; CDR3: CASSTGESGYTF; size: .; V: TRBV19; J: TRBJ1-2; D: .
DNA: TGTGCCTGGGGTTCAGGGTTCTCTGGAAACACCATATATTTT; CDR3: CAWGSGFSGNTIYF; size: .; V: TRBV30; J: TRBJ1-3; D: .
DNA: TGTGCCAGCAGCCAATCATTCGGACAGGGGGCGAGCGAAGCTTTCTTT; CDR3: CASSQSFGQGASEAFF; size: .; V: TRBV3-1/TRBV3-2; J: TRBJ1-1; D: TRBD1
DNA: TGTGCCAGCAGTGGGGGCGAAGACGGCTTGGGCCAGCCCCAGCATTTT; CDR3: CASSGGEDGLGQPQHF; size: .; V: TRBV25-1; J: TRBJ1-5; D: .
DNA: TGTGCCAGCAGCTTATTGGGGGCAGATCAAGAGACCCAGTACTTC; CDR3: CASSLLGADQETQYF; size: .; V: TRBV7-3; J: TRBJ2-5; D: .
DNA: TGTGCTAGTGGTTCGGGGACAGGGGGCAGTGGAACTGAAGCTTTCTTT; CDR3: CASGSGTGGSGTEAFF; size: .; V: TRBV12-5; J: TRBJ1-1; D: TRBD1
DNA: TGTGCCACCAGTGATGGGACAGGGGCGGGTGGCTACACCTTC; CDR3: CATSDGTGAGGYTF; size: once; V: TRBV24-1; J: TRBJ1-2; D: TRBD1
DNA: TGTGCCAGCAGCTTCTTGGACAGGGGGAGAGGGGCTTTCTTT; CDR3: CASSFLDRGRGAFF; size: .; V: TRBV7-9; J: TRBJ1-1; D: TRBD1
DNA: TGTGCCAGCAGCCCGGCGGGACTAGGTGAGGAGACCCAGTACTTC; CDR3: CASSPAGLGEETQYF; size: .; V: TRBV7-2; J: TRBJ2-5; D: TRBD2